This paragraph covers one TCR beta chain sequence. Its antigen is unidentified. The entry originates in a study of cytomegalovirus exposure and HLA in healthy donors. Findings and limits, study-wide: Listed as cytomegalovirus-associated were roughly 180 TCR beta chains.

Primers included in the PCR were 60 Vbeta and 13 Jbeta primers. Profiled with immunoSEQ multiplex PCR; TCRdb holds only in-frame clones, not every one. The table records about 160,000 clones, roughly 84% of them present only once. V was trimmed by 7 bases and J by 6 bases, leaving 14 bases between them. The CDR3 is made up of 13 amino acids. Germline lookup yields CDR1 MNHEY and CDR2 SVGAGI. Material: PBMCs. This TCR derives from a man between 18 and 35 years old in good health and CMV-seropositive. The chain has TRBV6-5 and TRBJ2-3; weak D call: TRBD2 (5 bases). The CDR3 spells CASTQRGSDTQYF. CDR3 bases: TGTGCCAGCACCCAGAGAGGGTCGGATACGCAGTATTTT.